What follows describes a single T cell receptor beta chain. This entry comes from a study of blood T cell repertoires in COVID-19. About the research overall: Specimens from acute and convalescent COVID-19 originated in the United States, Italy and Spain. From T cells, B-cell-depleted T cells, or PBMCs came the material, which was cDNA or gDNA.

Original data processing: Estimation of nucleated cell counts relied on the amplification of reference gene primers. Profiling relied on immunoSEQ multiplex PCR, and the TCRdb table lists in-frame clones only, not all of them. D and trimming were read from the DNA, whereas the V and J calls and clone size are those reported in that table. There are about 210,000 clones in the sample; 85% to 90% occur only once, and approximately 2.9% lies in the top ten. The CDR3 consists of 15 residues. The germline V and J ends were trimmed by 5 bases and 6 bases, with 20 bases remaining between them. Germline assignment: CDR1 SGHTA and CDR2 FQGTGA.

The sample taken for sequencing was peripheral blood. The chain recombines TRBV7-3 with TRBJ2-7, with D perhaps matching TRBD1 (6 bases). This sequence was found in a man between 60 and 75 years old with acute or convalescent COVID-19. CDR3 protein: CASSPYFTGSAEQYF. CDR3 bases: TGTGCCAGCAGCCCCTACTTTACAGGGTCCGCCGAGCAGTACTTC.